This entry features one TCR beta chain sequence. Its antigen is currently unknown. The sample originates from a study of cytomegalovirus exposure and HLA in healthy donors. General study findings and limits: Common viral pathogens seemed, in a later analysis, to connect with several of the most significant clusters. A later analysis associated 15,000 or so TCR beta sequences with HLA alleles at a 0.05 false discovery rate. CMV serostatus was the only immune exposure information that was available. TCR beta V- and J-gene trimming was later associated with a missense DCLRE1C variant.

From germline, CDR1 is SGHTA and CDR2 FQGTGA. V was clipped by 6 bases and J by 2 bases; unmatched bases: 4. The CDR3 covers 15 residues. The PCR employed 60 Vbeta primers together with 13 Jbeta primers. Method: immunoSEQ multiplex PCR; TCRdb's copy keeps in-frame clones and lacks some. Counted here are fewer than 200,000 clones, around 78% occurring once; the ten biggest clones make up roughly 0.76%. The chain is built from TRBV7-3 and TRBJ2-3; 11 bases align to TRBD2. The origin of this receptor is a female donor in good health and CMV-seronegative. Input material: PBMCs. CDR3 protein: CASRLSGGATDTQYF. As DNA, the CDR3 is TGTGCCAGCAGGCTTAGCGGGGGGGCCACAGATACGCAGTATTTT.